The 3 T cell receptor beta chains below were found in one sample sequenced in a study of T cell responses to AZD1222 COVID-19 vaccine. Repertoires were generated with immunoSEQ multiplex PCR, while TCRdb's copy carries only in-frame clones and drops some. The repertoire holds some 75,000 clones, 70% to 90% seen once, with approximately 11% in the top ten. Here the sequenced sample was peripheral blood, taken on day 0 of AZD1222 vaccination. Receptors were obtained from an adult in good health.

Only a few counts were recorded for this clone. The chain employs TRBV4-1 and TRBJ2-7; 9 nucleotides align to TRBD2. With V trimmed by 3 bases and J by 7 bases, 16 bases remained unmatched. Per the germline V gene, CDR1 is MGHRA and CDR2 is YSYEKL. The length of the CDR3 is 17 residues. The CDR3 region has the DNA TGCGCCAGCAGCCAGGCCCCTCTTCGGCGGGAGGGCCCTGAGCAGTACTTC. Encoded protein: CASSQAPLRREGPEQYF.

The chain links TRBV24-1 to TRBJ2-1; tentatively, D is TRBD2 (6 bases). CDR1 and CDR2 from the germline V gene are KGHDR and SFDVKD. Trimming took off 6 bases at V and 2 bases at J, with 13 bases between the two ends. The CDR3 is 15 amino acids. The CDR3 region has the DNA TGTGCCACCAGTTTGGGCGGAGGGGCCTACAATGAGCAGTTCTTC. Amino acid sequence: CATSLGGGAYNEQFF.

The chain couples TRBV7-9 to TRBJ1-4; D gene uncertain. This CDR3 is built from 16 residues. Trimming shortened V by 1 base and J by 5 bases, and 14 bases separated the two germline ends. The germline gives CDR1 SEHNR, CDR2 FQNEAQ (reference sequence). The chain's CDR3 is CASSLGLGVQNEKLFF. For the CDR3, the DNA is TGTGCCAGCAGCTTAGGTTTGGGCGTACAGAATGAAAAACTGTTTTTT.